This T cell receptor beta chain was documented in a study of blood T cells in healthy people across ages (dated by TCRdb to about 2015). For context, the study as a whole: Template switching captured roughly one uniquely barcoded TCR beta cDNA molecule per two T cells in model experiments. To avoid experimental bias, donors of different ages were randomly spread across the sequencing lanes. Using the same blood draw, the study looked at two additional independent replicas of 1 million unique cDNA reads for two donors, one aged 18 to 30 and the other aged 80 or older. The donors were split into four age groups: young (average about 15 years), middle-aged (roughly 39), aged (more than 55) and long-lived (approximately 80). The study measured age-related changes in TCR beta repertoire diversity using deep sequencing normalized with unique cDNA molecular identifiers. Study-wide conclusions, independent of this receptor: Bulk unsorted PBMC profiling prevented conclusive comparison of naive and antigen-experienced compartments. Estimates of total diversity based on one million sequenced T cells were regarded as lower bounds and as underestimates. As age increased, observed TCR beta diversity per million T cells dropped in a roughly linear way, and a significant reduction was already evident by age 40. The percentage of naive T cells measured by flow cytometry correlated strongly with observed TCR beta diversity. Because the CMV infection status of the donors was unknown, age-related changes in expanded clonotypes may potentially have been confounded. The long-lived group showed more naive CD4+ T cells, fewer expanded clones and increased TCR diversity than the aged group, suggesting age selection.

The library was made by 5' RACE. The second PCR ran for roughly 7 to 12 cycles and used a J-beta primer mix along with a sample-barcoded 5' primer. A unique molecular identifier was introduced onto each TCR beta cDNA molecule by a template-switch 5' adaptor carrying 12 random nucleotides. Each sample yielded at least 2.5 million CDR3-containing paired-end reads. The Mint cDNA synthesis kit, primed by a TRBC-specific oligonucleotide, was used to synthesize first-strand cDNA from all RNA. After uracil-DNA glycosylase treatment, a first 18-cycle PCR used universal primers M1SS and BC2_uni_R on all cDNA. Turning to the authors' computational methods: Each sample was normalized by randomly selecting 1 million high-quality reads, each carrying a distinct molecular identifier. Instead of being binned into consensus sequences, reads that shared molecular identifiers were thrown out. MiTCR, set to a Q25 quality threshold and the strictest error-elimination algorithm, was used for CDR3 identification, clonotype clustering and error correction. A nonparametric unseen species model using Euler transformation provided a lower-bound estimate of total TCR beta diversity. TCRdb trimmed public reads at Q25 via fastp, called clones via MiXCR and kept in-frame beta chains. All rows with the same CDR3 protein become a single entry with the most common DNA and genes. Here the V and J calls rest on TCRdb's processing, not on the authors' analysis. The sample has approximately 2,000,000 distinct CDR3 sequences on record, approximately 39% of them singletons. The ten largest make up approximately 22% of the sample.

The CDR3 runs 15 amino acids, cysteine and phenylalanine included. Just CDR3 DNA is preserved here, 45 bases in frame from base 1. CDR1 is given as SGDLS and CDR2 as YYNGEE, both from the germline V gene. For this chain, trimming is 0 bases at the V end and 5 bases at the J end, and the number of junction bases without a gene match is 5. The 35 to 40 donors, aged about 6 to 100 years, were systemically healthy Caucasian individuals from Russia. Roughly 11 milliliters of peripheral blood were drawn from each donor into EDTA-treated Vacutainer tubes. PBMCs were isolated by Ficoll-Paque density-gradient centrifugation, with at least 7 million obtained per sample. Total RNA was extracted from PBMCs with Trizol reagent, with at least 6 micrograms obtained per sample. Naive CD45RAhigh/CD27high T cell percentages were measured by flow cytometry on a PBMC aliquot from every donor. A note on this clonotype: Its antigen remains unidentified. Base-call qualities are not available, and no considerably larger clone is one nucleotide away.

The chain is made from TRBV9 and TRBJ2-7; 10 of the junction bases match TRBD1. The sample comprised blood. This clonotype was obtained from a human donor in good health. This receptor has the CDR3 CASSVEGQGGDEQYF. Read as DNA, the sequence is TGTGCCAGCAGCGTAGAAGGACAGGGGGGAGACGAGCAGTACTTC.